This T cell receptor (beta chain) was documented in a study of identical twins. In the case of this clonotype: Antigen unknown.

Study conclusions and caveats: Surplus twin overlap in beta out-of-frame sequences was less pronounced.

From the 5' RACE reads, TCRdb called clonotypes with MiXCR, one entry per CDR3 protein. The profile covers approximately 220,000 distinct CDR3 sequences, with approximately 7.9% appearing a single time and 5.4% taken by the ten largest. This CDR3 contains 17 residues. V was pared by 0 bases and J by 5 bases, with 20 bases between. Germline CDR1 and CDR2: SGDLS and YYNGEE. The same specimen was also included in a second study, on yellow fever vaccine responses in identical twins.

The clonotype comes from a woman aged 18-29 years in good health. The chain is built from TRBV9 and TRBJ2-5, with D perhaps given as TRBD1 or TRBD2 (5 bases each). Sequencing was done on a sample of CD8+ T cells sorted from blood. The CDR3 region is CASSVGEGSAWGETQYF. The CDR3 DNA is TGTGCCAGCAGCGTAGGAGAGGGCAGCGCCTGGGGGGAGACCCAGTACTTC.